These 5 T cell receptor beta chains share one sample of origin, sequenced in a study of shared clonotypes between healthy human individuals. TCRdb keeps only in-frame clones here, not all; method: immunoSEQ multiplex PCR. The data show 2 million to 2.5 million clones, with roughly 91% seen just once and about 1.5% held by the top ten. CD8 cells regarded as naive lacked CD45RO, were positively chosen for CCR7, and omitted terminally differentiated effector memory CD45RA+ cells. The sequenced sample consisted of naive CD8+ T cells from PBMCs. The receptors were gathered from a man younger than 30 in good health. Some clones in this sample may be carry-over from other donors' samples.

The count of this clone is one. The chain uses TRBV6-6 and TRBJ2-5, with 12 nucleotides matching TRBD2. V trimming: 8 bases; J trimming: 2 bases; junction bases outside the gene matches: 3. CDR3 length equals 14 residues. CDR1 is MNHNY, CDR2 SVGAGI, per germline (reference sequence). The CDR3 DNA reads TGTGCCAGCGACCTAGCGGGAGGGCAAGAGACCCAGTACTTC. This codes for CASDLAGGQETQYF.

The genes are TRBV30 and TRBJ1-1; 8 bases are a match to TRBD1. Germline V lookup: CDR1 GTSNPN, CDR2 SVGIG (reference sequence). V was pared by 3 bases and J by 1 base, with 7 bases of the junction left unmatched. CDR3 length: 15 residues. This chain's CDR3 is CAWRLSGGRNTEAFF. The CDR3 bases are TGTGCCTGGAGGCTTTCAGGGGGCAGGAACACTGAAGCTTTCTTT.

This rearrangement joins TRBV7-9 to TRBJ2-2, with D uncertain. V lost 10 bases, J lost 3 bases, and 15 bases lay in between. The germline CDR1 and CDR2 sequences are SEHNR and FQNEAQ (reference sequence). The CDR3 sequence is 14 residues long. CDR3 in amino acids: CATQDRHDTGELFF. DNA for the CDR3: TGTGCCACCCAGGACCGACACGACACCGGGGAGCTGTTTTTT.

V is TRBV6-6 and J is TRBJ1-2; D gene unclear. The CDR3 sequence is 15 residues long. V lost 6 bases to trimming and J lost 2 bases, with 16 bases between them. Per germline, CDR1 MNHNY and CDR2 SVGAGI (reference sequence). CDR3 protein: CASRHVLLGNYGYTF. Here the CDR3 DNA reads TGTGCCAGCAGACATGTCCTCTTGGGAAACTATGGCTACACCTTC.

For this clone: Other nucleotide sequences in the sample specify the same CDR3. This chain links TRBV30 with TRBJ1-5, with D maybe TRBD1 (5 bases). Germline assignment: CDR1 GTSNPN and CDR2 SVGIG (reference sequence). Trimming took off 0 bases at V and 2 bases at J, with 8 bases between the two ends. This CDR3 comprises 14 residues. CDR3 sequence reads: CAWSVGVGNQPQHF. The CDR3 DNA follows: TGTGCCTGGAGTGTAGGGGTGGGCAATCAGCCCCAGCATTTT.